These 4 T cell receptor beta chains came from one sample sequenced in a study of OX40 agonist ivuxolimab in advanced cancers. Libraries were prepared through the immunoSEQ multiplex PCR assay. Not all clones reach the TCRdb copy of this immuneACCESS table, which keeps in-frame sequences only. Checked studies attribute under half of the gap to unresolved V genes and leave the rest unexplained. The sample has 6,000 or so clones on record, about 70% of them singletons. The ten most abundant clones make up 35% to 40% of the sample. Sample: CD4+ or CD8+ T cells sorted from blood, taken in a trial of the OX40 agonist ivuxolimab. Every receptor here comes from an adult with an advanced solid tumor such as melanoma, head and neck, liver or kidney cancer.

The genes are TRBV30 and TRBJ2-7; TRBD2 matches 7 bases. Germline V gene data show CDR1 as GTSNPN and CDR2 as SVGIG (reference sequence). The CDR3 runs to 14 residues. Trimming at V came to 0 bases and at J to 2 bases, leaving 4 bases not matched to a gene. CDR3 coding DNA: TGTGCCTGGAGTGTATCGCGGGAGCCCTACGAGCAGTACTTC. This codes for CAWSVSREPYEQYF.

The J gene is TRBJ2-3, the V gene TRBV9; TRBD1 matches 9 bases. CDR1 is SGDLS, CDR2 YYNGEE, per germline. The CDR3 has 14 amino acids. Trimming at V came to 3 bases and at J to 4 bases, leaving 3 bases not matched to a gene. CDR3 region: CASSAGQGPDTQYF. The DNA for the CDR3 is TGTGCCAGCAGCGCGGGACAGGGCCCAGATACGCAGTATTTT.

CDR3: CASSPGTGGSEAFF. Here the CDR3 DNA reads TGTGCCAGCAGCCCAGGGACAGGGGGAAGCGAAGCTTTCTTT. The V call is TRBV9, the J call TRBJ1-1; the match to TRBD1 covers 11 bases. Germline trimming cut 4 bases from V and 8 bases from J; bases unmatched to any gene: 7. The CDR3 runs 14 residues. Germline V gene sequence: CDR1 SGDLS, CDR2 YYNGEE.

The chain links TRBV10-3 to TRBJ2-3; a weak D match, TRBD1 (5 bases). Germline V CDR1 and CDR2: ENHRY, SYGVKD. The V and J ends lost 6 bases and 1 base respectively, with 5 bases between them. The CDR3 contains 12 residues. The CDR3 region is CAIRGGTDTQYF. The CDR3 DNA reads as TGTGCCATCAGAGGGGGCACAGATACGCAGTATTTT.